This TCR beta chain was obtained from a study of blood T cell repertoires in COVID-19. Overall study context: The origin of the acute and convalescent COVID-19 samples was the United States, Italy and Spain.

Germline V gives CDR1 LNHDA, CDR2 SQIVND (reference sequence). The CDR3 is 17 amino acids. V shed 5 bases, J shed 1 base, and the junction held 9 bases outside the gene matches. In the authors' methods: Reference gene primer amplification gave estimated nucleated cell counts. Produced via immunoSEQ multiplex PCR; TCRdb's table is partial and in-frame only. The DNA was the basis for D and trimming; V, J and clone size are from that table. Of roughly 260,000 clones in the sample, 86% are singletons; the top ten hold around 9.5%. Specimen: peripheral blood. The sequence was obtained from a man between 35 and 55 years old who had recovered from COVID-19. V gene TRBV19 combines with J gene TRBJ2-3, with 10 bases that match TRBD2. CDR3 in amino acids: CASSSHQRGGRTDTQYF. Here the CDR3 DNA reads TGTGCCAGTAGTTCCCACCAGCGGGGGGGCCGCACAGATACGCAGTATTTT.